This T cell receptor beta chain was documented in a study of identifying expanded T cells in peripheral blood. Generated by immunoSEQ multiplex PCR, the TCRdb table keeps only in-frame clones and is missing some. The sample lists tens of thousands of clones, about nine tenths occurring once. The specimen sequenced was blood. The sequence was collected from a person aged 18-70 years in good health.

CDR3: CAGYGYTF. CDR3 DNA: TGTGCCGGCTATGGCTACACCTTC. V usage is TRBV6-5 and J usage is TRBJ1-2; no definite D call. The germline gives CDR1 MNHEY, CDR2 SVGAGI. Between the trimmed V and J ends, which lost 11 bases and 4 bases, there was a span of 2 bases. The CDR3 loop spans 8 amino acids.